This TCR beta chain was sequenced for a study of T cell changes during pregnancy in multiple sclerosis. Measured with immunoSEQ multiplex PCR; TCRdb has only the in-frame clones, and not every one. The data show more than 65,000 clones, with around nine tenths seen just once and approximately 0.2% held by the top ten. The origin of this receptor is a female donor with multiple sclerosis, enrolled in a pregnancy study. The sequences come from CD4+ T cells from peripheral blood mononuclear cells, collected before pregnancy.

The CDR3, as DNA: TGTGCCATCAGTGAGTTAAGGGGCCGCGTCGATCGCTACACCTTC. Its protein product is CAISELRGRVDRYTF. The rearrangement uses TRBV10-3 and TRBJ1-2; TRBD1 is a possible D gene (5 bases). This CDR3 is built from 15 residues. Per germline, CDR1 ENHRY and CDR2 SYGVKD. V dropped 1 base and J dropped 9 bases, with 18 bases sitting between them.